This TCR beta chain was captured by sequencing in a study of T cell repertoires in cytomegalovirus infection. On this clonotype itself: Its matching antigen is unknown.

TCRdb re-called the reads through MiXCR, storing one row per CDR3 protein. The sample has 650,000 to 900,000 distinct CDR3 sequences, under 35% seen once. Trimming removed 0 bases from V and 7 bases from J, with 7 bases in between. Germline V lookup: CDR1 DFQATT, CDR2 SNEGSKA (reference sequence). CDR3 length equals 12 residues. The clonotype was recovered from a human donor in good health (CMV status not recorded). Some clones in this sample may be carry-over from other donors' samples. This sequence joins TRBV20-1 and TRBJ2-1; no reliable D call. The specimen comprised cultured CD8+ T cells from PBMCs, sampled from culture after CMV antigen stimulation. CDR3 sequence (DNA): TGCAGTGCTAGAGAGGCTGGGAATGAGCAGTTCTTC. It yields the protein CSAREAGNEQFF.